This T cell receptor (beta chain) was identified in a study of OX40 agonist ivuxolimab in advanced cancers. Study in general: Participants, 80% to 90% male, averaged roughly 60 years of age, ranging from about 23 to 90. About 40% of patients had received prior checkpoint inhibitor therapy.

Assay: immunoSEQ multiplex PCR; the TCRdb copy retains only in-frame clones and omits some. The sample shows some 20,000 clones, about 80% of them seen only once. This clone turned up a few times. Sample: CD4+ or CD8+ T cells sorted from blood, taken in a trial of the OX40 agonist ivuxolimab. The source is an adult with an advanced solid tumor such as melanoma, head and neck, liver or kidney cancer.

Here the CDR3 DNA reads TGTGCCAGCAGCTTAGTTCCCCGCACCGGGACTCGCCACTACAATGAGCAGTTCTTC. Protein sequence: CASSLVPRTGTRHYNEQFF. The gene calls are TRBV11-2 and TRBJ2-1, with D perhaps TRBD2 (6 bases). Germline values: CDR1 SGHAT, CDR2 FQNNGV. This CDR3 spans 19 amino acids. V shed 1 base and J shed 3 bases, with 22 bases lying between them. Drawing the rest from reference TRBV11-2 and TRBJ2-1, the complete variable domain is EAGVAQSPRYKIIEKRQSVAFWCNPISGHATLYWYQQILGQGPKLLIQFQNNGVVDDSQLPKDRFSAERLKGVDSTLKIQPAKLEDSAVYLCASSLVPRTGTRHYNEQFFGPGTRLTVL.